A selection of T cell receptor beta chains follows, all from one sample in a study of identical twins. In TCRdb, the 5' RACE reads were re-called with MiXCR into one record per CDR3 protein. This repertoire shows 410,000 or so distinct CDR3 sequences, roughly 20% found once; its top ten account for 9.5% to 15%. Sequenced: naive T cells sorted from blood. The receptors derive from a man aged 50 to 60 in good health. Each CDR3 is given with its conserved first and last residue. Fields, in order: J gene, V gene, CDR3 protein.

TRBJ2-7 | TRBV20-1 | CSADRAPLPYEQYF
TRBJ2-2 | TRBV10-2 | CASKGQVNTGELFF
TRBJ2-7 | TRBV7-2 | CASSISGGETYEQYF
TRBJ1-2 | TRBV4-1 | CASSPNEGFGYTF
TRBJ2-6 | TRBV2 | CASSGWDRGTDYFSGANVLTF
TRBJ2-2 | TRBV6-2/TRBV6-3 | CASSYPGQGLVAGELFF
TRBJ2-1 | TRBV27 | CASSLSGGRNEQFF
TRBJ2-2 | TRBV20-1 | CSARKTGGNTGELFF
TRBJ2-1 | TRBV20-1 | CSAISGASYNEQFF
TRBJ2-7 | TRBV7-2 | CASSLAGVAYEQYF
TRBJ2-2 | TRBV27 | CASSSPPTGGLRTGELFF
TRBJ2-3 | TRBV27 | CASRGGSGRILDTQYF
TRBJ1-1 | TRBV6-5 | CASSYATPNTEAFF
TRBJ1-1 | TRBV6-1 | CASSRGQGPGANTEAFF
TRBJ2-3 | TRBV28 | CASSSGGSFTDTQYF
TRBJ2-7 | TRBV20-1 | CSAYLAGRPEQYF
TRBJ2-5 | TRBV4-1 | CASSQTPQETQYF
TRBJ2-7 | TRBV7-8 | CASSLEGLGYEQYF
TRBJ2-7 | TRBV20-1 | CSALTGVGGLYEQYF
TRBJ2-1 | TRBV6-2/TRBV6-3 | CASGPTTSALNEQFF
TRBJ2-1 | TRBV12-3/TRBV12-4 | CASSLGAGLADNEQFF
TRBJ2-1 | TRBV20-1 | CSARLAGGPKPKLGQFF
TRBJ2-3 | TRBV18 | CASSLAVASTDTQYF
TRBJ1-5 | TRBV4-3 | CASSLATWRQPQHF
TRBJ2-7 | TRBV7-2 | CASSLGRGWDEQYF
TRBJ2-7 | TRBV29-1 | CSVDEGEGYEQYF
TRBJ2-7 | TRBV15 | CATSREPGQGTYEQYF
TRBJ2-2 | TRBV18 | CASSPPAGVGTGELFF
TRBJ2-3 | TRBV20-1 | CSALGGRADSDTQYF
TRBJ2-2 | TRBV4-3 | CACSQDWDSTGELFF
TRBJ1-2 | TRBV5-6 | CASSPRDRPYGYTF
TRBJ2-2 | TRBV3-1 | CASSQGQGRLALNTGELFF
TRBJ2-7 | TRBV4-3 | CASSLFSTGGGYEQYF
TRBJ2-1 | TRBV27 | CASSPTVASGRFNEQFF
TRBJ2-3 | TRBV4-1 | CASSRPGQGAPPRYTDTQYF
TRBJ2-7 | TRBV5-1 | CASSKGPEQYF